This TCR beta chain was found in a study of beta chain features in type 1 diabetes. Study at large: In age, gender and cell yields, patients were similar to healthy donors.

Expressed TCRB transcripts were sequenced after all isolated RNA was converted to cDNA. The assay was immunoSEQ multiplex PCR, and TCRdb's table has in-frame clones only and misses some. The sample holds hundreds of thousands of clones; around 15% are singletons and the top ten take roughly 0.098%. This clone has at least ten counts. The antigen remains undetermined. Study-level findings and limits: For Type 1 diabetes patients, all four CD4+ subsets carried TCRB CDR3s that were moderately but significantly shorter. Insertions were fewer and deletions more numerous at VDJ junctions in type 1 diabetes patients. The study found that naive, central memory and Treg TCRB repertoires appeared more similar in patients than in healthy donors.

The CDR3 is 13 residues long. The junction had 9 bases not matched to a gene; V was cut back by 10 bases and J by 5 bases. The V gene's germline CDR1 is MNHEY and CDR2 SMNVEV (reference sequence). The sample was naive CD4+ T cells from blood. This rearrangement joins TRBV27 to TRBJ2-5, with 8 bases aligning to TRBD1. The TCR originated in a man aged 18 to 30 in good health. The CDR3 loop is CATGTGVWETQYF. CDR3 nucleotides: TGTGCCACCGGGACAGGCGTCTGGGAGACCCAGTACTTC.